The clone carrying this T cell receptor (beta chain) has a single count. Antigen unknown. The sample is drawn from a study of cytomegalovirus exposure and HLA in healthy donors. Germline V lookup: CDR1 SGHDT, CDR2 YYEEEE. V dropped 4 bases and J dropped 10; count of bases not matched to a gene: 16. The CDR3 sequence is 16 residues long. PCR primers comprised 60 Vbeta and 13 Jbeta primers. Authors' processing steps: In a later analysis, 75 million to 85 million unique TCR beta chains included roughly 11 million shared by two or more donors. Measured with immunoSEQ multiplex PCR; TCRdb has only the in-frame clones, and not every one. V, J and clone size derive from that table, while D and trimming were established from the DNA sequence. The table has 150,000 to 160,000 clones, around 79% seen once; the top ten hold around 7.2%. Findings and limits, study-wide: In an earlier analysis, most TCR beta V segments were productive about 87% or about 30% of the time. The presence/absence work took it that sequencing depth was about the same across donors. Most observed TCR sequences were rare, whereas some public TCRs were detected in many donors.

The gene calls are TRBV5-6 and TRBJ2-1, with 8 bases fitting TRBD2. The clonotype originates from a man aged 25-40 years in good health and CMV-seropositive. Sequencing was performed on PBMCs. CDR3 nucleotide sequence: TGTGCCAGCAGCCCCACCCTGACGGGAGGGCCCGGGGAGCAGTTCTTC. This gives the protein CASSPTLTGGPGEQFF.